Presented here are 27 T cell receptor beta chains from one specimen sequenced in a study of blood T cell repertoires in COVID-19. Sequencing was performed with immunoSEQ multiplex PCR; in TCRdb, only in-frame clones are kept and a portion is missing. The profile shows hundreds of thousands of clones, more than 70% of them singletons. The sample consisted of peripheral blood. These receptors were taken from a woman in her twenties or thirties who had recovered from COVID-19.

The rearrangement uses TRBV11-1 and TRBJ1-1; the match to TRBD1 covers 11 bases. The J segment lost 6 bases and the V segment lost 4 bases, leaving 7 bases of the junction unmatched. From germline, CDR1 is SGHAT and CDR2 FQDESV (reference sequence). This CDR3 has 15 amino acids. Written as DNA, the CDR3 is TGTGCCAGCAGCTCGTGGGGACAGGGGGACCCTGAAGCTTTCTTT. It codes for CASSSWGQGDPEAFF.

The J gene is TRBJ1-6, the V gene TRBV9; TRBD1 is a possible D gene (5 bases). Germline-derived CDR1 and CDR2 are SGDLS and YYNGEE. CDR3 size: 15 residues. Trimming stripped 0 bases from V and 7 bases from J, with 11 bases between. CDR3 sequence reads: CASSVDQGGNSPLHF. CDR3 DNA sequence: TGTGCCAGCAGCGTAGATCAGGGTGGCAATTCACCCCTCCACTTT.

V usage is TRBV2 and J usage is TRBJ2-7; 11 bases are shared with TRBD2. Germline V gives CDR1 SNHLY, CDR2 FYNNEI. The CDR3 runs to 19 residues. The V gene end was trimmed by 1 base and the J gene end by 4 bases; junction bases not matched to a gene: 15. The CDR3 loop reads CASSEDGVAGGRIPYEQYF. The CDR3 DNA sequence: TGTGCCAGCAGTGAAGATGGGGTAGCGGGGGGGCGAATACCTTACGAGCAGTACTTC.

The chain links TRBV9 to TRBJ1-1; D uncertain. The CDR3 is 16 amino acids. Germline assignment: CDR1 SGDLS and CDR2 YYNGEE. Trimming took off 0 bases at V and 5 bases at J, with 17 bases between the two ends. CDR3 in amino acids: CASSVDGRGGATEAFF. The CDR3 DNA reads as TGTGCCAGCAGCGTAGATGGCCGAGGAGGAGCTACTGAAGCTTTCTTT.

V gene TRBV6-4 combines with J gene TRBJ2-7; 8 nucleotides line up with TRBD2. This CDR3 has 15 amino acids. Germline loops: CDR1 MRHNA, CDR2 SNTAGT. V shed 3 bases and J 0 bases; nucleotides not matched to a gene: 4. CDR3 nucleotide sequence: TGTGCCAGCAGTGAACAGCGGGGGAGCTCCTACGAGCAGTACTTC. Its translation: CASSEQRGSSYEQYF.

V and J are TRBV20-1 and TRBJ1-2; TRBD1 matches 7 bases. Trimming removed 6 bases from V and 4 bases from J; junction bases left unmatched: 8. The germline V gene has CDR1 DFQATT and CDR2 SNEGSKA (reference sequence). The length of the CDR3 is 13 residues. CDR3 DNA sequence: TGCAGTGCAAGTACCGGGACAGCCTATGGCTACACCTTC. Protein product: CSASTGTAYGYTF.

The chain couples TRBV6-5 to TRBJ2-7, with 9 bases matching TRBD1. CDR1 and CDR2 (germline): MNHEY, SVGAGI. CDR3 length equals 15 residues. In DNA, the CDR3 is TGTGCTAACGGGGATACAGGGGGCTTAGCCTACGAGCAGTACTTC. This gives the protein CANGDTGGLAYEQYF.

The chain is built from TRBV5-6 and TRBJ1-1; the D gene is possibly TRBD1 (5 bases). CDR1 is SGHDT, CDR2 YYEEEE, per germline. This CDR3 has 16 residues. Trimming shortened V by 4 bases and J by 1 base, and 17 bases separated the two germline ends. As DNA, the CDR3 is TGTGCCAGCAGCCGGGGGGTCAGAGGCACGAACACTGAAGCTTTCTTT. It yields the protein CASSRGVRGTNTEAFF.

The gene calls are TRBV4-2 and TRBJ1-2; D perhaps matches TRBD1 (5 bases). The germline gives CDR1 LGHNA, CDR2 YNFKEQ. The CDR3 extends over 16 amino acids. Trimming removed 0 bases from V and 1 base from J, with 12 bases in between. CDR3 amino acids: CASSQDIRGNNYGYTF. CDR3 in DNA: TGTGCCAGCAGCCAAGATATTAGGGGCAATAACTATGGCTACACCTTC.

This sequence joins TRBV19 and TRBJ2-5; a possible D gene is TRBD1 (6 bases). This CDR3 is 14 amino acids long. Germline values: CDR1 LNHDA, CDR2 SQIVND (reference sequence). V gave up 4 bases and J gave up 4 bases, with 13 bases separating them. The DNA for the CDR3 is TGTGCCAGTAGTACCGGACAGTGGGGAGAGACCCAGTACTTC. Amino acid sequence: CASSTGQWGETQYF.

The CDR3 sequence is CASSRTGPGNTIYF. The CDR3 bases are TGTGCCAGCAGTCGGACAGGGCCTGGAAACACCATATATTTT. V is TRBV6-5 and J is TRBJ1-3; 8 nucleotides agree with TRBD1. The trim removed 5 bases at V and 2 bases at J, leaving 2 bases unmatched. Germline loops: CDR1 MNHEY, CDR2 SVGAGI. This CDR3 comprises 14 residues.

The chain has TRBV5-1 and TRBJ2-7; D perhaps matches TRBD1 (5 bases). The CDR3 spans 14 residues. CDR1 and CDR2 from the germline V gene are SGHRS and YFSETQ. With 0 bases removed from V and 5 bases from J, the gap between germline ends came to 12 bases. The CDR3 DNA follows: TGCGCCAGCAGCTTGGGTGACAGTAGTGACGAGCAGTACTTC. Translating gives CASSLGDSSDEQYF.

This chain links TRBV5-1 with TRBJ2-3; TRBD2 matches 9 bases. CDR1 is SGHRS and CDR2 is YFSETQ in the germline V gene. V lost 4 bases and J lost 1; bases outside the gene matches: 4. This CDR3 has 15 amino acids. The DNA for the CDR3 is TGCGCCAGCAGCGGCGTAGCGGGGGGCACAGATACGCAGTATTTT. It is translated as CASSGVAGGTDTQYF.

This chain connects TRBV7-2 to TRBJ1-2; a possible D gene is TRBD1 (5 bases). Trimming cost V 5 bases and J 0 bases, with 13 bases left between them. This CDR3 region has 15 residues. Germline loops: CDR1 SGHTA, CDR2 FQGNSA. For the CDR3, the DNA is TGTGCCAGCAGCCAACGGGACTCAACTAACTATGGCTACACCTTC. It is translated as CASSQRDSTNYGYTF.

This clone was seen just once. This chain joins TRBV4-1 and TRBJ2-5, with 8 bases fitting TRBD1. J lost 5 bases, V lost 4 bases, and 0 bases had no gene match. CDR1 MGHRA and CDR2 YSYEKL come from the germline V gene. The CDR3 is 12 residues long. CDR3 in amino acids: CASSRTGETQYF. In DNA form, the CDR3 reads TGCGCCAGCAGCCGGACAGGGGAGACCCAGTACTTC.

The V gene is TRBV11-1, the J gene TRBJ2-4; 8 bases align to TRBD1. With 5 bases clipped from V and 6 bases from J, the junction kept 12 bases outside the gene matches. The CDR3 spans 16 residues. CDR1 and CDR2 (germline): SGHAT, FQDESV (reference sequence). CDR3 sequence reads: CASSRGQGGGRNIQYF. CDR3 sequence (DNA): TGTGCCAGCAGCCGTGGACAGGGCGGTGGGAGAAACATTCAGTACTTC.

V and J are TRBV7-3 and TRBJ2-2; no clear D gene. CDR3 size: 17 residues. With 5 bases removed from V and 1 base from J, the gap between germline ends came to 17 bases. CDR1 and CDR2 from the germline V gene are SGHTA and FQGTGA. The CDR3 sequence is CASSPSSGIVNTGELFF. Written as DNA, the CDR3 is TGTGCCAGCAGCCCCTCCTCGGGTATAGTGAACACCGGGGAGCTGTTTTTT.

J is TRBJ2-3 and V is TRBV7-2; 7 bases align to TRBD2. Per the germline V gene, CDR1 is SGHTA and CDR2 is FQGNSA. The CDR3 totals 16 residues. V shed 5 bases, J shed 0 bases, and the junction held 8 bases outside the gene matches. This CDR3 reads CASSASSGPSTDTQYF. In DNA form, the CDR3 reads TGTGCCAGCAGCGCTTCTAGCGGACCTAGCACAGATACGCAGTATTTT.

The chain employs TRBV9 and TRBJ2-7; TRBD1 matches 8 bases. The germline V gene encodes CDR1 SGDLS and CDR2 YYNGEE. V was clipped by 0 bases and J by 2 bases; unmatched bases: 10. The CDR3 has 17 residues. This CDR3 is CASSVGGSTGDPYEQYF. CDR3 DNA: TGTGCCAGCAGCGTAGGAGGTTCGACAGGGGACCCCTACGAGCAGTACTTC.

The chain links TRBV4-3 to TRBJ1-1; tentatively, D is TRBD1 (6 bases). The CDR3 is 17 amino acids. Trimming cost V 3 bases and J 3 bases, with 20 bases left between them. Per the germline V gene, CDR1 is LGHNA and CDR2 is YSLEER. CDR3 nucleotide sequence: TGCGCCAGCAGCCATATAACAGGGCTAGGGTTTGACACTGAAGCTTTCTTT. Protein sequence: CASSHITGLGFDTEAFF.

The rearrangement joins TRBV7-9 to TRBJ1-2; D might be TRBD1 (5 bases). CDR1 and CDR2 from the germline V gene are SEHNR and FQNEAQ (reference sequence). Trimming removed 0 bases from V and 6 bases from J, with 14 bases in between. The CDR3 runs 15 residues. The CDR3 loop is CASSLARGDLNGYTF. The CDR3, as DNA: TGTGCCAGCAGCTTAGCCCGGGGGGACCTAAATGGCTACACCTTC.

This chain joins TRBV11-2 and TRBJ2-1; 8 bases map to TRBD2. V was clipped by 5 bases and J by 9 bases; unmatched bases: 9. Germline CDR1 and CDR2: SGHAT and FQNNGV. The CDR3 extends over 14 amino acids. The CDR3 protein is CASSRGLAFTEQFF. CDR3 DNA sequence: TGTGCCAGCAGCCGCGGACTAGCTTTCACTGAGCAGTTCTTC.

This chain links TRBV5-1 with TRBJ1-6, with 10 bases fitting TRBD1. The J segment lost 10 bases and the V segment lost 0 bases, leaving 7 bases of the junction unmatched. This CDR3 comprises 16 residues. In germline, CDR1 is SGHRS, CDR2 YFSETQ. The CDR3 protein is CASSLVGQGLGSPLHF. CDR3 in DNA: TGCGCCAGCAGCTTGGTGGGACAGGGGCTAGGGTCACCCCTCCACTTT.

The chain recombines TRBV7-7 with TRBJ2-5; 15 bases are shared with TRBD2. In germline, CDR1 is SSHAT, CDR2 FNYEAQ (reference sequence). The CDR3 loop spans 17 amino acids. After removal of 1 base from V and 5 bases from J, the junction contained 5 bases not matched to a gene. The CDR3 here is CASSLGTSGGVAETQYF. The CDR3 DNA reads as TGTGCCAGCAGCTTAGGGACTAGCGGGGGGGTTGCGGAGACCCAGTACTTC. The complete variable domain, with remaining parts taken from reference TRBV7-7 and TRBJ2-5, reads GAGVSQSPRYKVTKRGQDVTLRCDPISSHATLYWYQQALGQGPEFLTYFNYEAQPDKSGLPSDRFSAERPEGSISTLTIQRTEQRDSAMYRCASSLGTSGGVAETQYFGPGTRLLVL.

This clone appeared once. The J gene is TRBJ1-1, the V gene TRBV4-3; 8 bases match TRBD1. Trimming removed 0 bases from V and 10 bases from J; junction bases left unmatched: 10. CDR1 is LGHNA and CDR2 is YSLEER in the germline V gene. This CDR3 has 15 residues. The CDR3 is CASSQDENGQGSAFF. CDR3 nucleotides: TGCGCCAGCAGCCAAGACGAAAACGGACAGGGATCAGCTTTCTTT.

The rearrangement links TRBV28 to TRBJ1-5; D perhaps matches TRBD1 (6 bases). CDR3 length: 16 residues. The V end was cut by 3 bases, the J end by 2 bases, with 14 bases between. Germline loops: CDR1 MDHEN, CDR2 SYDVKM. The CDR3 nucleotides are TGTGCCAGCAGTTTTAGTGGGGCAGGGGGCAATCAGCCCCAGCATTTT. This codes for CASSFSGAGGNQPQHF.

The V and J genes are TRBV5-5 and TRBJ2-7; TRBD2 might be the D (8 bases). With 0 bases removed from V and 5 bases from J, the gap between germline ends came to 18 bases. The CDR3 contains 16 residues. Germline CDR1 reads SGHKS; CDR2 reads YYEKEE (reference sequence). CDR3 coding DNA: TGTGCCAGCAGCTTGGCCGGGAGGGACAGAGGCCACGAGCAGTACTTC. Residues: CASSLAGRDRGHEQYF.